These 18 T cell receptor beta chains share one sample of origin, sequenced in a study of OX40 agonist ivuxolimab in advanced cancers. The assay was immunoSEQ multiplex PCR, and TCRdb's table has in-frame clones only and misses some. The sample contains 40,000 to 45,000 clones, under 90% of which appear only once. This sample comprised CD4+ or CD8+ T cells sorted from blood, obtained in a trial of the OX40 agonist ivuxolimab. The receptors derive from an adult with an advanced solid tumor such as melanoma, head and neck, liver or kidney cancer.

This chain connects TRBV5-4 to TRBJ2-7, with D hard to call. V lost 1 base and J lost 3, with 8 bases in between. The CDR3 extends over 13 amino acids. Germline loops: CDR1 SGHNT, CDR2 YYREEE (reference sequence). The CDR3 region has the DNA TGTGCCAGCAGCTTGAATCAAGGCTACGAGCAGTACTTC. Its protein is CASSLNQGYEQYF. Using reference TRBV5-4 and TRBJ2-7 for the parts outside the CDR3, the full variable domain is ETGVTQSPTHLIKTRGQQVTLRCSSQSGHNTVSWYQQALGQGPQFIFQYYREEENGRGNFPPRFSGLQFPNYSSELNVNALELDDSALYLCASSLNQGYEQYFGPGTRLTVT.

V and J are TRBV10-2 and TRBJ2-1; tentatively, D is TRBD1 (5 bases). V was shortened by 3 bases and J by 7 bases, with 7 bases between the two germline ends. The CDR3 consists of 12 residues. Germline V lookup: CDR1 WSHSY, CDR2 SAAADI. CDR3 residues: CASSDRVNEQFF. In nucleotides, the CDR3 is TGCGCCAGCAGTGACAGGGTGAATGAGCAGTTCTTC.

V is TRBV15 and J is TRBJ1-4, with a weak D call TRBD1 (5 bases). CDR1 and CDR2 from the germline V gene are LNHNV and YYDKDF (reference sequence). There are 16 residues in the CDR3. V was trimmed by 0 bases and J by 4 bases, leaving 12 bases between them. The CDR3 DNA is TGTGCCACCAGCAGAGAAGTGGGACGTCGTAATGAAAAACTGTTTTTT. Amino acids: CATSREVGRRNEKLFF.

In its sample, this clone was seen once. V usage is TRBV28 and J usage is TRBJ1-4, with 7 bases fitting TRBD1. The germline V gene has CDR1 MDHEN and CDR2 SYDVKM. The CDR3 covers 14 residues. Losses at the gene ends were 4 bases for V and 8 bases for J; bases not matched to a gene: 7. The CDR3: CASSSTGFWEKLFF. CDR3 sequence (DNA): TGTGCCAGCAGTTCGACAGGGTTTTGGGAAAAACTGTTTTTT.

The chain couples TRBV7-2 to TRBJ2-5, with 8 bases lining up with TRBD1. Germline-derived CDR1 and CDR2 are SGHTA and FQGNSA. The junction had 8 bases not matched to a gene; V was cut back by 4 bases and J by 4 bases. The CDR3 sequence is 15 residues long. CDR3 DNA sequence: TGTGCCAGCAGCTCTCAGACAGGGGCCAGAGAGACCCAGTACTTC. Translating gives CASSSQTGARETQYF.

V is TRBV29-1 and J is TRBJ1-5; D is perhaps TRBD1 (5 bases). Deletions cut 4 bases from V and 7 bases from J, with 14 bases between. The CDR3 totals 13 residues. Germline V gene lookup returns CDR1 SQVTM and CDR2 ANQGSEA. CDR3 residues: CSVAGTAQQPQHF. The CDR3, as DNA: TGCAGCGTTGCCGGGACGGCCCAACAGCCCCAGCATTTT. Full variable domain (missing parts from reference TRBV29-1 and TRBJ1-5): SAVISQKPSRDICQRGTSLTIQCQVDSQVTMMFWYRQQPGQSLTLIATANQGSEATYESGFVIDKFPISRPNLTFSTLTVSNMSPEDSSIYLCSVAGTAQQPQHFGDGTRLSIL.

The V call is TRBV10-3, the J call TRBJ1-3, with 8 nucleotides matching TRBD1. The CDR3 has 16 residues. With 5 bases clipped from V and 3 bases from J, the junction kept 9 bases outside the gene matches. Looked up from germline, CDR1 is ENHRY and CDR2 is SYGVKD. The CDR3 reads CAISTRDRGGGNTIYF. CDR3 nucleotide sequence: TGTGCCATCAGTACCAGAGACAGGGGTGGTGGAAACACCATATATTTT.

This chain links TRBV27 with TRBJ2-2, with TRBD1 matching over 7 bases. The CDR3 has 14 residues. V was pared by 6 bases and J by 4 bases, with 5 bases of the junction left unmatched. Per germline, CDR1 MNHEY and CDR2 SMNVEV (reference sequence). CDR3 sequence reads: CASSPTGSTGELFF. CDR3 DNA: TGTGCCAGCAGCCCGACAGGGAGCACCGGGGAGCTGTTTTTT.

This chain links TRBV5-5 with TRBJ2-2; D gene unclear. Germline-derived CDR1 and CDR2 are SGHKS and YYEKEE (reference sequence). Trimming shortened V by 7 bases and J by 4 bases, and 11 bases separated the two germline ends. This CDR3 is 13 amino acids long. The CDR3, as DNA: TGTGCCAGCTCTTCAACTACCACCGGGGAGCTGTTTTTT. Amino acids: CASSSTTTGELFF.

This clone was seen only once. V is TRBV7-2 and J is TRBJ2-2; 9 bases match TRBD2. Germline CDR1 SGHTA, CDR2 FQGNSA. V lost 1 base, J lost 5 bases, and 2 bases stayed unmatched. The CDR3 is 15 amino acids. The CDR3 loop is CASSLVTSGTGELFF. The CDR3, as DNA: TGTGCCAGCAGCTTAGTAACTAGCGGGACCGGGGAGCTGTTTTTT.

DNA of the CDR3: TGTGCCAGCAGCTCATGGACAGGGGCCACAGATACGCAGTATTTT. This gives the protein CASSSWTGATDTQYF. This sequence joins TRBV7-9 and TRBJ2-3; 9 positions match TRBD1. Germline CDR1 and CDR2: SEHNR and FQNEAQ (reference sequence). CDR3 length: 15 residues. With 4 bases clipped from V and 2 bases from J, the junction kept 4 bases outside the gene matches.

The chain joins TRBV28 to TRBJ1-5, with a possible D match to TRBD1 (6 bases). Trimming shortened V by 3 bases and J by 6 bases, and 12 bases separated the two germline ends. The CDR3 runs 14 residues. Germline V lookup: CDR1 MDHEN, CDR2 SYDVKM. The CDR3 loop is CASSFRGLFQPQHF. CDR3 in DNA: TGTGCCAGCAGTTTCAGGGGATTATTTCAGCCCCAGCATTTT. Variable domain in full (rest from reference TRBV28 and TRBJ1-5): DVKVTQSSRYLVKRTGEKVFLECVQDMDHENMFWYRQDPGLGLRLIYFSYDVKMKEKGDIPEGYSVSREKKERFSLILESASTNQTSMYLCASSFRGLFQPQHFGDGTRLSIL.

The chain links TRBV27 to TRBJ2-1; TRBD2 matches at 14 bases. The CDR3 extends over 16 amino acids. V was clipped by 3 bases and J by 9 bases; unmatched bases: 7. From germline, CDR1 is MNHEY and CDR2 SMNVEV (reference sequence). CDR3 in DNA: TGTGCCAGCAGTTTTCGACTAGCGGGAGGGCCCAGTGAGCAGTTCTTC. Its translation: CASSFRLAGGPSEQFF.

The CDR3 sequence: CASSFSGTSGNTIYF. CDR3 nucleotides: TGCGCCAGCAGCTTTTCAGGGACCTCTGGAAACACCATATATTTT. V and J are TRBV5-1 and TRBJ1-3, with D possibly TRBD1 on 5 matching bases. The CDR3 consists of 15 residues. Per germline, CDR1 SGHRS and CDR2 YFSETQ. Deletions cut 2 bases from V and 0 bases from J, with 9 bases between.

This rearrangement joins TRBV6-5 to TRBJ2-7, with 8 bases lining up with TRBD2. The CDR3 runs to 15 residues. The V segment lost 5 bases and the J segment 1 base; nucleotides outside the gene matches: 7. In germline, CDR1 is MNHEY, CDR2 SVGAGI. The CDR3 region is CASSRGGTRSYEQYF. As DNA, the CDR3 is TGTGCCAGCAGTCGGGGGGGGACAAGGTCCTACGAGCAGTACTTC.

As regards this clone: At the DNA level, this CDR3 is encoded by other sequences in the same sample as well. The chain joins TRBV28 to TRBJ1-1; no reliable D call. The germline CDR1 and CDR2 sequences are MDHEN and SYDVKM. The CDR3 totals 11 residues. V was cut by 4 bases and J by 1 base, with 1 base left in between. The CDR3 coding sequence is TGTGCCAGCAGTTCGAACACTGAAGCTTTCTTT. Translation gives CASSSNTEAFF.

This clone has only one observation. This chain links TRBV5-1 with TRBJ2-1, with 10 nucleotides matching TRBD1. CDR3 size: 17 residues. J was trimmed by 7 bases and V by 4 bases; bases with no gene match: 14. The germline gives CDR1 SGHRS, CDR2 YFSETQ. CDR3 nucleotides: TGCGCCAGCAGCCCAAATGTGGGCCAGGACAGGGGGAATGAGCAGTTCTTC. Amino acids: CASSPNVGQDRGNEQFF.

The V gene is TRBV28, the J gene TRBJ1-6; TRBD1 is a possible D gene (5 bases). The CDR3 contains 16 residues. CDR1 and CDR2 (germline): MDHEN, SYDVKM. Between the trimmed V and J ends, which lost 3 bases and 5 bases, there was a span of 14 bases. The chain's CDR3 is CASSFPAREDNSPLHF. The DNA of the CDR3 is TGTGCCAGCAGTTTTCCCGCCAGGGAGGATAATTCACCCCTCCACTTT.